Shown below are 2 T cell receptor beta chains from a single sample sequenced in a study of cytotoxic CD8 clonotypes in ibrutinib-treated CLL (dated by TCRdb to about 2021). The library was generated by the immunoSEQ multiplex PCR assay. Entries here come from immuneACCESS through TCRdb and include only in-frame sequences with V and J called. Some clones fail to appear in such tables; in the studies checked, an unresolved V gene covers under half of the shortfall, and the cause of the remainder is unknown. In this sample the table shows around 33,000 clones, 49% of which occur a single time. The ten largest clones represent under 20% of the sample. Specimen: PBMCs, collected before ibrutinib treatment. Receptors were obtained from a human donor with chronic lymphocytic leukemia.

V usage is TRBV7-2 and J usage is TRBJ2-7; D may match TRBD1 or TRBD2 (5 bases each). The V end lost 2 bases, the J end lost 6 bases, and 20 bases lay between the germline ends. The CDR3 runs to 16 residues. Germline V lookup: CDR1 SGHTA, CDR2 FQGNSA. The CDR3 loop reads CASSLYQGPSSSEQYF. CDR3 coding DNA: TGTGCCAGCAGCTTATATCAGGGCCCTAGCTCAAGCGAGCAGTACTTC.

The rearrangement joins TRBV4-2 to TRBJ2-1; D tentatively reads TRBD1 or TRBD2 (7 bases each). V lost 3 bases, J lost 4 bases, and 13 bases lay in between. Germline lookup yields CDR1 LGHNA and CDR2 YNFKEQ. The CDR3 is made up of 15 amino acids. CDR3 DNA sequence: TGTGCCAGCAGCCACAGGGGGGGCCGTTACAATGAGCAGTTCTTC. This encodes CASSHRGGRYNEQFF.